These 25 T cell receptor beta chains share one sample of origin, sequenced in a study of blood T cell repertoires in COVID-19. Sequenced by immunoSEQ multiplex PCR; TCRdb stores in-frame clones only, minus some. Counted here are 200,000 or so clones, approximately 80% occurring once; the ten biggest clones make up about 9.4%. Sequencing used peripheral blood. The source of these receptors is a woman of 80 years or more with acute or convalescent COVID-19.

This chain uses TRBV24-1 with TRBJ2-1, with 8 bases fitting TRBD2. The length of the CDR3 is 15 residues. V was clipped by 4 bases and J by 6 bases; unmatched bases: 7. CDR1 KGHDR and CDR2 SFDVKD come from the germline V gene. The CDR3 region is CATSDPGGASNEQFF. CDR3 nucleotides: TGTGCCACCAGTGACCCCGGGGGGGCAAGCAATGAGCAGTTCTTC.

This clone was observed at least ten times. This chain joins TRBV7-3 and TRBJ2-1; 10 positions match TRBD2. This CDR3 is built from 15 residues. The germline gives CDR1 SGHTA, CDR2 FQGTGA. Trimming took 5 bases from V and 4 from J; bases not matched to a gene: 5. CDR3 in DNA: TGTGCCAGCAGCCCGACTAGCGGGCCTTACAATGAGCAGTTCTTC. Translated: CASSPTSGPYNEQFF.

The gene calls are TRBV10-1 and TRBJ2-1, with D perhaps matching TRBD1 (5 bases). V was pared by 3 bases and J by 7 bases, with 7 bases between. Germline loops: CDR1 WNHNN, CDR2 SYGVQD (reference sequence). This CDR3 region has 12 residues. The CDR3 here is CASSDRVNEQFF. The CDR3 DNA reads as TGCGCCAGCAGTGACAGGGTTAATGAGCAGTTCTTC.

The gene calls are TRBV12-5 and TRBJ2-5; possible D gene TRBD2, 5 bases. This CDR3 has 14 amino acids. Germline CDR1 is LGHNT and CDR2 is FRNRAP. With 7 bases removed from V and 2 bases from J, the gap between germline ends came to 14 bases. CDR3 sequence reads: CASASADGQETQYF. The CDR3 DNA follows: TGTGCTAGTGCCTCAGCGGACGGACAAGAGACCCAGTACTTC.

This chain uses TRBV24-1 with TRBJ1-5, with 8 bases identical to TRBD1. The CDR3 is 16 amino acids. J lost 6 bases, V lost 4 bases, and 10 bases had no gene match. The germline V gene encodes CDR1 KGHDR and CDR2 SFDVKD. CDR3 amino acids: CATSDRDRGPAQPQHF. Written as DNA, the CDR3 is TGTGCCACCAGTGACCGAGACAGGGGTCCAGCTCAGCCCCAGCATTTT.

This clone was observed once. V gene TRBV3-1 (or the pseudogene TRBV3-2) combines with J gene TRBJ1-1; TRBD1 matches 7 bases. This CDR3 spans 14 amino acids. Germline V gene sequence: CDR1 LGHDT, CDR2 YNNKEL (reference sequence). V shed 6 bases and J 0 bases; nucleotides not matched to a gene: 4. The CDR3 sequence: CASSSGTVNTEAFF. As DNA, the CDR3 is TGTGCCAGCAGTTCCGGGACAGTGAACACTGAAGCTTTCTTT.

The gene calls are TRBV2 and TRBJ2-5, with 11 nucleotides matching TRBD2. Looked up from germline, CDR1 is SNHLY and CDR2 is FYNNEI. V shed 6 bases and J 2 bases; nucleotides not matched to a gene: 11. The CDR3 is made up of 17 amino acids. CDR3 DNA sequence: TGTGCCAGCAGCCCACGTAGGCTAGCGGGAGGTCAAGAGACCCAGTACTTC. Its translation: CASSPRRLAGGQETQYF.

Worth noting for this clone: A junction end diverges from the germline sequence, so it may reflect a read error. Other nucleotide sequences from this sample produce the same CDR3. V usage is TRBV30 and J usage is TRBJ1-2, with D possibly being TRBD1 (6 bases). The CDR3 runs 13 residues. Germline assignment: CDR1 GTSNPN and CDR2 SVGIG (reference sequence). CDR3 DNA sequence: TGCCCCTACCACGCCGGGGGGCCGGGGGGCTACACCTTC. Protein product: CPYHAGGPGGYTF.

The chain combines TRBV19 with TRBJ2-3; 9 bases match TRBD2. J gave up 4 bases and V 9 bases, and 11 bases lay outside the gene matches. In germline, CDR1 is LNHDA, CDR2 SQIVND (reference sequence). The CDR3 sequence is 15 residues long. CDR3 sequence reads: CASSEGGGAPDTQYF. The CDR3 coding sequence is TGTGCCAGCTCGGAAGGCGGGGGGGCCCCAGATACGCAGTATTTT.

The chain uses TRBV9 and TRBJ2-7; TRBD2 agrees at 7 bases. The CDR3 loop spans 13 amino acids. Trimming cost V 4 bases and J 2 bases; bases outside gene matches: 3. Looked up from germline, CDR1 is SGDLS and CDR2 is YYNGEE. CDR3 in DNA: TGTGCCAGCAGCATTGGACTAGCCTACGAGCAGTACTTC. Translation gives CASSIGLAYEQYF.

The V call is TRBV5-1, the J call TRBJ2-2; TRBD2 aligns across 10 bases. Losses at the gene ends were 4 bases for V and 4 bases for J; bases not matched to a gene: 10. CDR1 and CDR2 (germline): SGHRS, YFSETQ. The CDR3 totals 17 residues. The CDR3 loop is CASSPSPSGSVTGELFF. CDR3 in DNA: TGCGCCAGCAGCCCTTCCCCTAGCGGGAGTGTCACCGGGGAGCTGTTTTTT.

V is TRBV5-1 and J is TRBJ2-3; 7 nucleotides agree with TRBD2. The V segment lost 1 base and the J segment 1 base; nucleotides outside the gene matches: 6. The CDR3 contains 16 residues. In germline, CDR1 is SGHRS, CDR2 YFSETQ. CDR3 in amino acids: CASSLSGGSGTDTQYF. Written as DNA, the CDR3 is TGCGCCAGCAGCTTGAGTGGCGGGAGCGGCACAGATACGCAGTATTTT.

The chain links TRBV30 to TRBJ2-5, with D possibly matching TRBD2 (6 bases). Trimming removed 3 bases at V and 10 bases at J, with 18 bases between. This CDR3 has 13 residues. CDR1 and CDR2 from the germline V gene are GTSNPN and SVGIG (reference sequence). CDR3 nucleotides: TGTGCCTGGAGGGGGGAGGCGGACCGGGACCAGTACTTC. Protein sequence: CAWRGEADRDQYF.

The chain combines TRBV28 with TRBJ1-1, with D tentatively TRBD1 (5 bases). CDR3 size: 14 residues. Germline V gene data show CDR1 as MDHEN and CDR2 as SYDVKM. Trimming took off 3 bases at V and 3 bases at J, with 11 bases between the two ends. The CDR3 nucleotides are TGTGCCAGCAGTTTGTATCAGGGTGACACTGAAGCTTTCTTT. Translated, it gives CASSLYQGDTEAFF.

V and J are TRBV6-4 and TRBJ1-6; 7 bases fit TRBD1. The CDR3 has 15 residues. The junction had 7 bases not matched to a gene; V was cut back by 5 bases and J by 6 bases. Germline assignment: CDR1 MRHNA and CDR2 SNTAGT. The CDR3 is CASSNVDRVNSPLHF. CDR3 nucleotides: TGTGCCAGCAGTAACGTTGACAGGGTTAATTCACCCCTCCACTTT.

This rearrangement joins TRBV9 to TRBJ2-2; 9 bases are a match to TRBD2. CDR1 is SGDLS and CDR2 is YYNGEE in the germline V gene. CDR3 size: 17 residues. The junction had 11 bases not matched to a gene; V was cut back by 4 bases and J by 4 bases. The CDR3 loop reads CASSLRRGGAGTGELFF. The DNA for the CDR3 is TGTGCCAGCAGCTTAAGACGCGGGGGGGCGGGCACCGGGGAGCTGTTTTTT.

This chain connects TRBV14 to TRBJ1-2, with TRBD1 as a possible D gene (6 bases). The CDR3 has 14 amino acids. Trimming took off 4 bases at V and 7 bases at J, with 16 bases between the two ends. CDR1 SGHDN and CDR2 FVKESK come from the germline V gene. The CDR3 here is CASSPWTEAPGYTF. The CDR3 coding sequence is TGTGCCAGCAGCCCGTGGACAGAGGCCCCTGGCTACACCTTC.

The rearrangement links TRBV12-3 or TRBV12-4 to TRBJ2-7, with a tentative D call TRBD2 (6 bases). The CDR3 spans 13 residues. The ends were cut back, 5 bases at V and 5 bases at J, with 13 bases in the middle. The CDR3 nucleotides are TGTGCCAGCAGTGGAGGGGCTAGGGACGAGCAGTACTTC. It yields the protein CASSGGARDEQYF.

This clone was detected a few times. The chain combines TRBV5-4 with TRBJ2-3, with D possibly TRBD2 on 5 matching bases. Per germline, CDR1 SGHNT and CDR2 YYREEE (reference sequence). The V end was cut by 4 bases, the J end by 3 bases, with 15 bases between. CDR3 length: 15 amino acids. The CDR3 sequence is CASSLGSYSTDTQYF. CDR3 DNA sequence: TGTGCCAGCAGCCTAGGGAGTTACAGTACAGATACGCAGTATTTT. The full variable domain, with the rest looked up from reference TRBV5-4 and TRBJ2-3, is ETGVTQSPTHLIKTRGQQVTLRCSSQSGHNTVSWYQQALGQGPQFIFQYYREEENGRGNFPPRFSGLQFPNYSSELNVNALELDDSALYLCASSLGSYSTDTQYFGPGTRLTVL.

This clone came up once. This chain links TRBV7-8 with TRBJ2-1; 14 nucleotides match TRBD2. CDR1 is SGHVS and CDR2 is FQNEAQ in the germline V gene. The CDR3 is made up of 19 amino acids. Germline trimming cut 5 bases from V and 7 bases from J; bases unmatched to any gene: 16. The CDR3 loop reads CASSDGLQLGLAGANEQFF. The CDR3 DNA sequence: TGTGCCAGCAGCGACGGACTGCAATTGGGACTAGCGGGAGCAAATGAGCAGTTCTTC.

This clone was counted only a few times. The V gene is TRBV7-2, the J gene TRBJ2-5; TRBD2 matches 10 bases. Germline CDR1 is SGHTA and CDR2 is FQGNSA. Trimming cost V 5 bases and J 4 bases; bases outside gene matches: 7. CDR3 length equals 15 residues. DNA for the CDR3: TGTGCCAGCAGCCCCACAGCGGGAGGGCCAGAGACCCAGTACTTC. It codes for CASSPTAGGPETQYF.

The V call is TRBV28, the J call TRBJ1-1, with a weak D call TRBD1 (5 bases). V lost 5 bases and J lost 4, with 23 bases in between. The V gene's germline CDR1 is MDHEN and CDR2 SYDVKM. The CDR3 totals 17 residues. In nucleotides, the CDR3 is TGTGCCAGCAGTCCCCTCCTACAGGTCAGGGTGCGCACTGAAGCTTTCTTT. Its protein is CASSPLLQVRVRTEAFF.

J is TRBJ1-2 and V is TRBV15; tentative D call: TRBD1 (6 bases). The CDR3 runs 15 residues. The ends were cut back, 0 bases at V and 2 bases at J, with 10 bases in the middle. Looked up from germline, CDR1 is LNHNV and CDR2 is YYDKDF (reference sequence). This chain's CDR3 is CATSREGHPNYGYTF. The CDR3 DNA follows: TGTGCCACCAGCAGAGAGGGACATCCCAACTATGGCTACACCTTC.

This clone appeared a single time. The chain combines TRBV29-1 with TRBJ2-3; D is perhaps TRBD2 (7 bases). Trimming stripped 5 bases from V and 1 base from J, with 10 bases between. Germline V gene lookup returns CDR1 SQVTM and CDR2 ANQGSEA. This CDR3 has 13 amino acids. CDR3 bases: TGCAGCGTTCGGGGGGCCGGCACAGATACGCAGTATTTT. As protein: CSVRGAGTDTQYF.

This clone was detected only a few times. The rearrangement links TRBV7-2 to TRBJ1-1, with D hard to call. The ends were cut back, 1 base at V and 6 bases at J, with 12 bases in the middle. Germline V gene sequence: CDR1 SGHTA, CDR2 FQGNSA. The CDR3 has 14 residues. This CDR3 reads CASSLGPGGSEAFF. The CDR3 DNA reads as TGTGCCAGCAGCTTAGGCCCTGGAGGCTCTGAAGCTTTCTTT.